This T cell receptor (beta chain) was recovered during a study of cytomegalovirus exposure and HLA in healthy donors. Turning to the study itself: The 110 or so validation repertoires used a platform that matched the one used for the 500 to 700 first-cohort repertoires, as a later analysis reported. Findings of the study overall: CMV antigen specificity was confirmed in vitro for a few CMV-associated chains. While the bulk of TCR sequences proved rare, some public TCRs turned up in many donors. Cytomegalovirus association was assigned to over 150 TCR beta chains.

To note about this clone: Its antigen is not known. Other DNA variants within this sample encode the same CDR3.

Using immunoSEQ multiplex PCR, the repertoire was profiled, and TCRdb retains in-frame clones only, with some absent. The repertoire holds about 350,000 clones, with roughly 90% as singletons. The CDR3 is made up of 15 amino acids. Per the germline V gene, CDR1 is SNHLY and CDR2 is FYNNEI. Germline trimming cut 5 bases from V and 0 bases from J; bases unmatched to any gene: 4. The chain employs TRBV2 and TRBJ2-3, with 8 nucleotides matching TRBD2. The TCR was taken from a woman in her 30s in good health and CMV-seropositive. Sequencing was performed on PBMCs. CDR3 amino acids: CASSTSGTSTDTQYF. The CDR3, as DNA: TGTGCCAGCAGTACTAGCGGTACAAGCACAGATACGCAGTATTTT. The whole variable domain, filled in from reference TRBV2 and TRBJ2-3, reads EPEVTQTPSHQVTQMGQEVILRCVPISNHLYFYWYRQILGQKVEFLVSFYNNEISEKSEIFDDQFSVERPDGSNFTLKIRSTKLEDSAMYFCASSTSGTSTDTQYFGPGTRLTVL.